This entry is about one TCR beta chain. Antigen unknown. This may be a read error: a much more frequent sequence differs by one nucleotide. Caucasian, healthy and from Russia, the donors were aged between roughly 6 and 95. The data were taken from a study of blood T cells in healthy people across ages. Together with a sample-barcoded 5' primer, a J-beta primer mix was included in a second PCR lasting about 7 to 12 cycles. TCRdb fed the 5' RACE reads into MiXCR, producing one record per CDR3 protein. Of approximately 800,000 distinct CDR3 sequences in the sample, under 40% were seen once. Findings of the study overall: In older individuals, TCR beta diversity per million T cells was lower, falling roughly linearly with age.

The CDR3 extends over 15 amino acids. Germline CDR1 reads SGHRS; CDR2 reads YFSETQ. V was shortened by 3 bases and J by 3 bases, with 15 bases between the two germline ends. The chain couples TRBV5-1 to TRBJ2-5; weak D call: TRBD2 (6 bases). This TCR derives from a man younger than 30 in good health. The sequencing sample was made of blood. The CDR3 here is CASSWAGSLEETQYF. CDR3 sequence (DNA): TGCGCCAGCAGCTGGGCGGGAAGCCTAGAAGAGACCCAGTACTTC.